One and the same sample provided the 7 T cell receptor beta chains below, sequenced in a study of CD8 T cells in Susac syndrome. With random hexamers, reverse transcription was performed on 0.5 to 1 ug of RNA. One entry per CDR3 protein results from TCRdb running MiXCR on the immunoSEQ multiplex PCR reads. The repertoire consists of some 450,000 distinct CDR3 sequences, with roughly 85% occurring once and the leading ten covering 0.12%. The sequenced material came from CD8+ T cells from PBMCs. These receptors all come from a human donor with multiple sclerosis.

The rearrangement joins TRBV20-1 to TRBJ2-3; 9 nucleotides agree with TRBD1. Germline V CDR1 and CDR2: DFQATT, SNEGSKA (reference sequence). This CDR3 spans 15 amino acids. J gave up 3 bases and V 5 bases, and 9 bases lay outside the gene matches. CDR3 amino acids: CSASRTGEWTDTQYF. The CDR3 DNA reads as TGCAGTGCTTCCCGGACAGGGGAATGGACAGATACGCAGTATTTT.

V is TRBV5-5 and J is TRBJ1-1; a weak D match, TRBD1 (5 bases). The CDR3 runs 14 residues. Per germline, CDR1 SGHKS and CDR2 YYEKEE (reference sequence). The V end was cut by 3 bases, the J end by 5 bases, with 14 bases between. CDR3 DNA sequence: TGTGCCAGCAGCTATCTCAGGGAGGAGACTGAAGCTTTCTTT. Translated, it gives CASSYLREETEAFF.

The V and J genes are TRBV6-5 and TRBJ2-7; 7 bases are shared with TRBD2. In germline, CDR1 is MNHEY, CDR2 SVGAGI. V was pared by 2 bases and J by 3 bases, with 10 bases of the junction left unmatched. The CDR3 covers 16 residues. CDR3 amino acids: CASSYPASGGDYEQYF. In DNA form, the CDR3 reads TGTGCCAGCAGTTACCCGGCTAGCGGAGGGGACTACGAGCAGTACTTC.

The V and J genes are TRBV20-1 and TRBJ1-2, with 7 bases aligning to TRBD1. The CDR3 sequence is 17 residues long. V gave up 1 base and J gave up 4 bases; unmatched junction bases: 15. Germline V gene sequence: CDR1 DFQATT, CDR2 SNEGSKA (reference sequence). CDR3 residues: CSARADREMDIGYGYTF. CDR3 coding DNA: TGCAGTGCTAGAGCCGACAGGGAAATGGATATTGGCTATGGCTACACCTTC.

The chain joins TRBV18 to TRBJ2-1, with 10 bases lining up with TRBD1. Germline CDR1 and CDR2: KGHSH and LQKENI. J gave up 5 bases and V 5 bases, and 3 bases lay outside the gene matches. The CDR3 spans 14 residues. In DNA form, the CDR3 reads TGTGCCAGCTCAGCTGGACAGGGGGACAATGAGCAGTTCTTC. Translated: CASSAGQGDNEQFF.

The rearrangement joins TRBV7-9 to TRBJ2-2; D gene ambiguous. CDR1 is SEHNR and CDR2 is FQNEAQ in the germline V gene (reference sequence). The CDR3 spans 15 residues. V dropped 4 bases and J dropped 4 bases, with 13 bases sitting between them. CDR3 bases: TGTGCCAGCAGCTCCCCCTCCCACCTCACCGGGGAGCTGTTTTTT. This translates into CASSSPSHLTGELFF.

This clonotype came up a few times. The rearrangement joins TRBV20-1 to TRBJ2-7; no definite D call. Trimming cost V 1 base and J 3 bases, with 4 bases left between them. The CDR3 contains 11 residues. CDR1 is DFQATT, CDR2 SNEGSKA, per germline (reference sequence). The CDR3 DNA follows: TGCAGTGCTAGAGGAGGCTACGAGCAGTACTTC. Amino acid sequence: CSARGGYEQYF.